Here is one TCR beta chain with its context. This clonotype was picked up one time. Its antigen is still unknown. Base quality data are lacking; no much larger clone is found one base away. Evidence from a single read is weak. The sample belongs to a study of CD8+CD57+ T cells in acquired aplastic anemia (dated by TCRdb to 2016 to 2018). For the study in its entirety: On average, sorted CD4+ and CD8+ cells yielded around 3.5 ug of extracted DNA, with a range of 0.2 to 27.4 ug. An average of roughly 10 million reads for CD4+ cells and 12 million or so reads for CD8+ cells was obtained from healthy donor samples.

On the study overall, not on this receptor specifically: Between patients and healthy controls, no significant difference in CD8+ Simpson's diversity was found (P=0.060). Fewer than 30 CD8+ CDR3 sequences were found in both patients and controls but appeared to be highly expressed in patients and within the immunodominant clones of the patients.

TCR repertoires of sorted CD4+ and CD8+ blood T cells from severe aplastic anemia patients and healthy subjects were deep-sequenced in the study. Ficoll-Paque density gradient centrifugation was used to isolate peripheral blood mononuclear cells. Before DNA was extracted, CD4+ and CD8+ T cells were sorted using either FACS or magnetic beads. The CDR3 runs 15 residues from the cysteine to the phenylalanine. Just the 45-base CDR3 DNA is kept, in frame starting at base 1. The germline ends are 11 bases apart after V is trimmed by 2 bases and J by 3 bases. The CDR1 and CDR2 encoded by the germline V gene (reference sequence) are SGHKS and YYEKEE. TCR beta VDJ combination and CDR3 sequence profiling used genomic DNA as the template. An Illumina HiSeq 2000 was used for TCR repertoire sequencing. The authors' pipeline ran thus. Repertoire assessment relied on Simpson's diversity index, CDR3 size and DJ length profiles, and TRBV/TRBJ rearrangement plots. The immunodominant clone was defined as the most abundant DNA sequence in deep sequencing data. CDR3 amino acid sequences were screened for sharing across subjects and were compared with published repertoires and the VDJdb database. Using fastp at Q25 and MiXCR, TCRdb reprocessed the public reads and kept productive beta chains. Rows are combined by CDR3 protein, so each entry shows the most common genes and DNA. TCRdb's processing, not the authors', yielded these V and J calls. In all, the sample holds roughly 170,000 distinct CDR3 sequences, and just under 65% of those were seen once. The top ten hold under 50% of the sample.

Sample: sorted CD4+, CD8+, or CD8+CD57+ T cells (not recorded which) from PBMCs. The receptor comes from a human donor in good health. The chain uses TRBV5-5 and TRBJ1-4; the D gene cannot be named for sure. The encoded CDR3 is CASSLGGSPNEKLFF. The bases are TGTGCCAGCAGCTTAGGCGGCAGCCCTAATGAAAAACTGTTTTTT.